These 19 T cell receptor beta chains share one sample of origin, sequenced in a study of blood T cell repertoires in COVID-19. This table comes from immunoSEQ multiplex PCR, and its TCRdb copy is limited to in-frame clones, with some not included. Seen here are some 130,000 clones, about nine tenths observed once, and the top ten hold around 3.8%. The sample comprised peripheral blood. The receptors shown here come from a man aged 50 or older with active COVID-19.

V is TRBV5-1 and J is TRBJ2-5, with TRBD2 as a possible D gene (5 bases). The V end lost 4 bases, the J end lost 4 bases, and 17 bases lay between the germline ends. The CDR3 extends over 15 amino acids. Germline V gene data show CDR1 as SGHRS and CDR2 as YFSETQ. CDR3 residues: CASSAYLASPETQYF. DNA for the CDR3: TGCGCCAGCAGCGCCTACCTAGCTTCCCCAGAGACCCAGTACTTC.

The V gene is TRBV7-2, the J gene TRBJ1-1; TRBD1 agrees at 10 bases. Per germline, CDR1 SGHTA and CDR2 FQGNSA. V was pared by 5 bases and J by 0 bases, with 9 bases of the junction left unmatched. CDR3 size: 17 residues. The DNA for the CDR3 is TGTGCCAGCAGCACCCGGACAGGGGGGGCCTTGAACACTGAAGCTTTCTTT. This codes for CASSTRTGGALNTEAFF.

The chain carries TRBV7-6 and TRBJ2-2; a weak D match, TRBD1 (6 bases). Germline V gene data show CDR1 as SGHVS and CDR2 as FNYEAQ. Deletions cut 5 bases from V and 1 base from J, with 11 bases between. The CDR3 totals 15 residues. CDR3 coding DNA: TGTGCCAGCAGCCCCCTAGGGGGGAACACCGGGGAGCTGTTTTTT. This translates into CASSPLGGNTGELFF.

The rearrangement uses TRBV5-1 and TRBJ1-2; 9 positions agree with TRBD1. V lost 5 bases and J lost 2; bases outside the gene matches: 7. CDR3 length equals 15 residues. Germline CDR1 reads SGHRS; CDR2 reads YFSETQ. Written as DNA, the CDR3 is TGCGCCAGCAGGCCGAGCGGGACAGGGAACTATGGCTACACCTTC. The encoded protein is CASRPSGTGNYGYTF.

CDR3 sequence: CASSYRDRGGYGYTF. The CDR3 DNA is TGTGCCAGCAGTTACCGGGACAGGGGGGGCTATGGCTACACCTTC. This sequence joins TRBV6-5 and TRBJ1-2; 11 bases align to TRBD1. The length of the CDR3 is 15 residues. CDR1 is MNHEY, CDR2 SVGAGI, per germline. The junction had 3 bases not matched to a gene; V was cut back by 2 bases and J by 4 bases.

The J gene is TRBJ1-2, the V gene TRBV6-1, with 7 bases aligning to TRBD1. V was pared by 4 bases and J by 2 bases, with 13 bases of the junction left unmatched. Germline assignment: CDR1 MNHNS and CDR2 SASEGT. The CDR3 runs 17 residues. The CDR3 DNA follows: TGTGCCAGCAGTGCCTGGGACAGATCGGCGGGCAACTATGGCTACACCTTC. Translation: CASSAWDRSAGNYGYTF.

The chain recombines TRBV3-1 (or the pseudogene TRBV3-2) with TRBJ2-5, with 9 bases that match TRBD1. The germline V gene has CDR1 LGHDT and CDR2 YNNKEL (reference sequence). The CDR3 is 15 residues long. The V gene end was trimmed by 1 base and the J gene end by 2 bases; junction bases not matched to a gene: 2. CDR3 loop: CASSQGTGVQETQYF. DNA of the CDR3: TGTGCCAGCAGCCAAGGGACAGGGGTTCAAGAGACCCAGTACTTC.

The rearrangement uses TRBV5-4 and TRBJ2-1, with 8 bases matching TRBD1. This CDR3 spans 16 amino acids. The trim removed 5 bases at V and 0 bases at J, leaving 7 bases unmatched. CDR1 SGHNT and CDR2 YYREEE come from the germline V gene (reference sequence). CDR3 sequence reads: CASSQAGGGSYNEQFF. The CDR3 DNA follows: TGTGCCAGCAGTCAAGCAGGGGGCGGCTCCTACAATGAGCAGTTCTTC. Together with reference TRBV5-4 and TRBJ2-1, the CDR3 gives the full variable domain: ETGVTQSPTHLIKTRGQQVTLRCSSQSGHNTVSWYQQALGQGPQFIFQYYREEENGRGNFPPRFSGLQFPNYSSELNVNALELDDSALYLCASSQAGGGSYNEQFFGPGTRLTVL.

This chain joins TRBV9 and TRBJ1-1; no firm D call. Germline V CDR1 and CDR2: SGDLS, YYNGEE. This CDR3 spans 14 amino acids. Trimming took 4 bases from V and 0 from J, leaving 10 bases between them. CDR3 in amino acids: CASSPRHLNTEAFF. In nucleotides, the CDR3 is TGTGCCAGCAGCCCCCGACACCTGAACACTGAAGCTTTCTTT.

The genes are TRBV7-2 and TRBJ2-3; possibly TRBD2 for D (5 bases). There are 17 residues in the CDR3. V was cut by 0 bases and J by 0 bases, with 13 bases left in between. Per germline, CDR1 SGHTA and CDR2 FQGNSA. The CDR3 coding sequence is TGTGCCAGCAGCTTAGCTACTAGTGGCCTTAGCACAGATACGCAGTATTTT. Translated: CASSLATSGLSTDTQYF.

The chain is built from TRBV28 and TRBJ1-4; the match to TRBD1 covers 8 bases. CDR1 MDHEN and CDR2 SYDVKM come from the germline V gene. V lost 3 bases and J lost 8; bases outside the gene matches: 5. CDR3 size: 14 residues. The CDR3 bases are TGTGCCAGCAGTTTTGCAGGGGGCAGCGAAAAACTGTTTTTT. Residues: CASSFAGGSEKLFF.

The chain recombines TRBV11-3 with TRBJ2-3; a possible D gene is TRBD2 (6 bases). Germline loops: CDR1 SGHNT, CDR2 YENEEA. This CDR3 contains 16 residues. With 4 bases removed from V and 4 bases from J, the gap between germline ends came to 18 bases. The CDR3 nucleotides are TGTGCCAGCAGCTCGCCCGGAGGGAGTTCCGCAGATACGCAGTATTTT. This encodes CASSSPGGSSADTQYF.

The chain combines TRBV5-1 with TRBJ2-1, with 10 bases lining up with TRBD1. Germline V gene sequence: CDR1 SGHRS, CDR2 YFSETQ. Trimming cost V 3 bases and J 6 bases; bases outside gene matches: 6. This CDR3 comprises 15 residues. DNA of the CDR3: TGCGCCAGCAGCTACAGGACAGGGGGAAGCAATGAGCAGTTCTTC. This gives the protein CASSYRTGGSNEQFF.

Written as DNA, the CDR3 is TGTGCCAGCAGTAAACTGACAGGTGGCGGCGAGCAGTACTTC. Its translation is CASSKLTGGGEQYF. V and J are TRBV2 and TRBJ2-7; a weak D match, TRBD1 (6 bases). Germline values: CDR1 SNHLY, CDR2 FYNNEI. Trimming removed 5 bases from V and 6 bases from J, with 17 bases in between. The length of the CDR3 is 14 residues.

The chain uses TRBV3-1 (or the pseudogene TRBV3-2) and TRBJ2-3, with a possible D match to TRBD2 (7 bases). V dropped 4 bases and J dropped 3 bases, with 14 bases sitting between them. Germline V gives CDR1 LGHDT, CDR2 YNNKEL (reference sequence). The CDR3 loop spans 15 amino acids. CDR3 protein: CASSPRGPITDTQYF. The CDR3 DNA sequence: TGTGCCAGCAGCCCGCGGGGGCCCATTACAGATACGCAGTATTTT.

The V call is TRBV18, the J call TRBJ2-3; no clear D gene. The CDR3 is 15 residues long. Trimming left V 0 bases short and J 6 bases short, with 13 bases between. From germline, CDR1 is KGHSH and CDR2 LQKENI. In DNA, the CDR3 is TGTGCCAGCTCACCACCTGAGACCCTGAGGGATACGCAGTATTTT. Its protein is CASSPPETLRDTQYF.

The genes are TRBV3-1 (or the pseudogene TRBV3-2) and TRBJ1-1, with D possibly being TRBD1 (6 bases). Germline CDR1 and CDR2: LGHDT and YNNKEL (reference sequence). The CDR3 is made up of 13 amino acids. V gave up 3 bases and J gave up 1 base, with 6 bases separating them. CDR3 in DNA: TGTGCCAGCAGCCAGACAGGGAACACTGAAGCTTTCTTT. Protein: CASSQTGNTEAFF.

The rearrangement joins TRBV24-1 to TRBJ2-1; maybe TRBD2 (5 bases). Deletions cut 2 bases from V and 7 bases from J, with 14 bases between. The germline V gene has CDR1 KGHDR and CDR2 SFDVKD. The CDR3 contains 15 residues. The CDR3 sequence is CATSDSGLAKNEQFF. The CDR3 DNA reads TGTGCCACCAGTGATTCCGGACTCGCTAAGAATGAGCAGTTCTTC.

This clone was detected a few times. V is TRBV7-2 and J is TRBJ2-1; 11 bases match TRBD1. Trimming cost V 5 bases and J 6 bases; bases outside gene matches: 12. Germline V gives CDR1 SGHTA, CDR2 FQGNSA. The CDR3 spans 17 residues. The CDR3 is CASSPEGGTGGLNEQFF. The CDR3 DNA sequence: TGTGCCAGCAGCCCGGAGGGTGGGACAGGGGGGCTCAATGAGCAGTTCTTC.